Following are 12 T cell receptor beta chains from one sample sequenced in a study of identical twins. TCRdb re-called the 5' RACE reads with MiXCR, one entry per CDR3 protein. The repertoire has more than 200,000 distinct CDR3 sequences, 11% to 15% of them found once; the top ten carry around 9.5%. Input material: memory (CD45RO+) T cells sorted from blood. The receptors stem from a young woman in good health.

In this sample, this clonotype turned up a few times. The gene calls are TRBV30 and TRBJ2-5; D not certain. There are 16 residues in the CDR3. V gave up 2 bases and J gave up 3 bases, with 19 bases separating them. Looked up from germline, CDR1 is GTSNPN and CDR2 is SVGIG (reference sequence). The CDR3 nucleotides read TGTGCCTGGAGTCTCACCCCCGGGCCGAGAGAAGAGACCCAGTACTTC. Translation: CAWSLTPGPREETQYF.

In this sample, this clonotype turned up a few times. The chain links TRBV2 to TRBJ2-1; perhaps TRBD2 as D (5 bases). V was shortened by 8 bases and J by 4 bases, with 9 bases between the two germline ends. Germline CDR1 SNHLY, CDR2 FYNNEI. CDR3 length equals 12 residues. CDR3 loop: CASDRGYNEQFF. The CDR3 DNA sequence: TGTGCCAGCGATCGAGGGTACAATGAGCAGTTCTTC.

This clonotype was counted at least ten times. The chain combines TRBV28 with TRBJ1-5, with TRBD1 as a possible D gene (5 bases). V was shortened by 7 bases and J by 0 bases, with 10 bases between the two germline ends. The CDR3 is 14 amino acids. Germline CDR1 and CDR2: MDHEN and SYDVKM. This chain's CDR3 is CASNPGTSNQPQHF. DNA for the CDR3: TGTGCCAGCAATCCGGGGACTAGCAATCAGCCCCAGCATTTT.

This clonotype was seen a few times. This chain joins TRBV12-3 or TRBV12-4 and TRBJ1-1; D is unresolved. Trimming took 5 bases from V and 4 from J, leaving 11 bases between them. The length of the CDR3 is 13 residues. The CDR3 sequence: CASSTRLATEAFF. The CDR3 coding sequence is TGTGCCAGCAGTACCCGACTGGCCACTGAAGCTTTCTTT.

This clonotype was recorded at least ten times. In nucleotides, the CDR3 is TGTGCCAGCAGCCGCGGGGCCTTCTATGGCTACACCTTC. This translates into CASSRGAFYGYTF. J is TRBJ1-2 and V is TRBV7-2; TRBD1 might be the D (5 bases). Germline loops: CDR1 SGHTA, CDR2 FQGNSA. Trimming removed 5 bases from V and 4 bases from J, with 11 bases in between. The CDR3 loop spans 13 amino acids.

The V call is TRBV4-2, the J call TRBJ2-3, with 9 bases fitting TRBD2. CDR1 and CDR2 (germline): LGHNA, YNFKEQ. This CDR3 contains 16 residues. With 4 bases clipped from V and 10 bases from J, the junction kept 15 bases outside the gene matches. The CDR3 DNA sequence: TGTGCCAGCAGCCCCCCGGATAGCGGGGGAGCGTATGCGCAGTATTTT. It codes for CASSPPDSGGAYAQYF.

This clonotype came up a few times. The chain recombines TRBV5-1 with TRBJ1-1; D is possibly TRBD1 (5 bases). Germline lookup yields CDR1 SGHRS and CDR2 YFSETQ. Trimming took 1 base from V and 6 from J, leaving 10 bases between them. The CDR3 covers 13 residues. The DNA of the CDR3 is TGCGCCAGCAGCTTGCGGACAATCTCTGAAGCTTTCTTT. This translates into CASSLRTISEAFF.

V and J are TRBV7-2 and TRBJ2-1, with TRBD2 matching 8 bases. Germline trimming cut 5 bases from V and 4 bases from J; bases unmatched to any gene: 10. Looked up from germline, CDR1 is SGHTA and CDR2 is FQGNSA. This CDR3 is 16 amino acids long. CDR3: CASSGQIAGPYNEQFF. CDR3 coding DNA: TGTGCCAGCAGCGGCCAAATAGCGGGACCTTACAATGAGCAGTTCTTC.

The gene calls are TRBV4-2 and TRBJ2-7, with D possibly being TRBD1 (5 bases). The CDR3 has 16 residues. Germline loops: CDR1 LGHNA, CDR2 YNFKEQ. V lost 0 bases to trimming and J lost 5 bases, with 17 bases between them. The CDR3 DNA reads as TGTGCCAGCAGCCAAGATACGCGCCTGGGGCTCGACGAGCAGTACTTC. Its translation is CASSQDTRLGLDEQYF.

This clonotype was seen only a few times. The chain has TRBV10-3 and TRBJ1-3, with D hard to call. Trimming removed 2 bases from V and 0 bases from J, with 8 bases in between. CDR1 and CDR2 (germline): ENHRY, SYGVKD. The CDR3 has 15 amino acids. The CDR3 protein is CAISEHPNSGNTIYF. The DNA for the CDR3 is TGTGCCATCAGTGAGCACCCAAACTCTGGAAACACCATATATTTT.

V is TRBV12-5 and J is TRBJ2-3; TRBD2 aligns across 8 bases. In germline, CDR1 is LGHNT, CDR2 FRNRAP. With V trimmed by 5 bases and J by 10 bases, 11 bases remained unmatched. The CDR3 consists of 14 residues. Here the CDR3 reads CASGATPGLGAQYF. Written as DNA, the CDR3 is TGTGCTAGTGGTGCCACCCCGGGACTAGGAGCGCAGTATTTT.

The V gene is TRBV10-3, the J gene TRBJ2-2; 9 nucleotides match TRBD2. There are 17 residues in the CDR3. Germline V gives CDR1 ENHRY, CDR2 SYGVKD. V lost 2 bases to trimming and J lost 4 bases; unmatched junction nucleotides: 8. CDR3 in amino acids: CAISETLIAGVTGELFF. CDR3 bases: TGTGCCATCAGTGAGACGTTGATAGCGGGGGTCACCGGGGAGCTGTTTTTT.